The subject of this entry is one T cell receptor beta chain. The data are from a study of blood T cell repertoires in COVID-19. As for the study in general: T cells, B-cell-depleted T cells, or PBMCs supplied cDNA or gDNA.

V was pared by 6 bases and J by 5 bases, with 17 bases between. Germline CDR1 and CDR2: SEHNR and FQNEAQ (reference sequence). This CDR3 region has 14 residues. Measured with immunoSEQ multiplex PCR; TCRdb has only the in-frame clones, and not every one. The sample records over 350,000 clones, roughly 89% being singletons. The V call is TRBV7-9, the J call TRBJ2-7; maybe TRBD2 (6 bases). The specimen was peripheral blood. This TCR derives from a woman in her twenties or thirties with acute or convalescent COVID-19. For the CDR3, the DNA is TGTGCCAGCAGTCCCAGCGGGCGGCGGAACGAGCAGTACTTC. Amino acid sequence: CASSPSGRRNEQYF.